This note documents a single T cell receptor (beta chain) sequence. The target antigen is unknown. This specimen comes from a study of shared clonotypes between healthy human individuals. Overall study context: Each donor's CD8 memory used one plate, CD8 naive two, each CD4 subset three. Study-wide findings and caveats: When naive CD4 clonotypes were compared across a few donors, roughly 4.9% were shared.

TCRdb's table, derived via immunoSEQ multiplex PCR, lists solely in-frame clones and lacks some. The sample lists around 980,000 clones, about 84% occurring once. Recent vaccinations or acute infections were absent in the healthy HIV-negative adult donors. The study drew all its donors from Caucasian adults living in Nashville, Tennessee. J lost 9 bases, V lost 5 bases, and 12 bases had no gene match. Per germline, CDR1 SGHTA and CDR2 FQGNSA. There are 17 residues in the CDR3. The receptor comes from a man aged 18 to 35 in good health. Some clones in this sample may be carry-over from other donors' samples. The chain recombines TRBV7-2 with TRBJ2-3, with 15 bases lining up with TRBD2. Specimen: memory CD4+ T cells from PBMCs. Described subset: CD45RA-negative fraction. The CDR3 DNA reads TGTGCCAGCAGCCTAACCTTTGGGACTAGCGGGAGGCAAACGCAGTATTTT. The encoded protein is CASSLTFGTSGRQTQYF. Filled out from reference TRBV7-2 and TRBJ2-3, the complete variable domain reads GAGVSQSPSNKVTEKGKDVELRCDPISGHTALYWYRQSLGQGLEFLIYFQGNSAPDKSGLPSDRFSAERTGGSVSTLTIQRTQQEDSAVYLCASSLTFGTSGRQTQYFGPGTRLTVL.